Reported below is one TCR beta chain. Each CDR3 protein is one row after TCRdb ran MiXCR on the 5' RACE reads. The repertoire holds around 470,000 distinct CDR3 sequences, with approximately 20% as singletons. This CDR3 region has 15 residues. V was clipped by 5 bases and J by 2 bases, with 10 bases between them. The data belong to a study of T-cell memory formation after mild COVID-19. Sequencing was done on a sample of PBMCs or a T cell subset sorted from them (not recorded which). The genes are TRBV12-3 or TRBV12-4 and TRBJ2-6; possibly TRBD1 for D (6 bases). This sequence was found in an adult woman who had mild COVID-19 (a few samples of this study predate the infection). Cell type and time point are not known. The CDR3 DNA sequence: TGTGCCAGCAGTCGGTGGGACACTGGGGCCAACGTCCTGACTTTC. Translated, it gives CASSRWDTGANVLTF.